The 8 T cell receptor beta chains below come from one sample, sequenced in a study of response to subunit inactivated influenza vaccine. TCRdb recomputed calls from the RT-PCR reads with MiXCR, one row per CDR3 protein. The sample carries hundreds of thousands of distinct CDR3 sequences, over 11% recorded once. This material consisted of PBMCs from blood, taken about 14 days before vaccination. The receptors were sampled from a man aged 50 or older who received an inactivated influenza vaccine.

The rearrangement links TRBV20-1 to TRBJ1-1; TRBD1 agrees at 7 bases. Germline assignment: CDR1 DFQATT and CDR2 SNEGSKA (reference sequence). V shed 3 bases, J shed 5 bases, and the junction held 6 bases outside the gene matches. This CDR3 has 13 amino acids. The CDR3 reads CSARGQPGTEAFF. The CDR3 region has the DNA TGCAGTGCTAGGGGACAGCCCGGTACTGAAGCTTTCTTT.

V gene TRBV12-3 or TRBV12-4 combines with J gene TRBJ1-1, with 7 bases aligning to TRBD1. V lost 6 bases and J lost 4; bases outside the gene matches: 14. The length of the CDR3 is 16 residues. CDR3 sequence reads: CASSPTQGWFGTEAFF. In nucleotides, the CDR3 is TGTGCCAGCAGCCCGACACAGGGGTGGTTTGGCACTGAAGCTTTCTTT.

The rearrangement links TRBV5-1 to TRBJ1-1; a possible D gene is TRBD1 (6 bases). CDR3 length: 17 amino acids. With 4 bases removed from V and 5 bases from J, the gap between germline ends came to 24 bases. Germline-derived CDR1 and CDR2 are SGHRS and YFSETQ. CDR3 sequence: CASSPRQELVQRTEAFF. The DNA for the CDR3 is TGCGCCAGCAGCCCCCGACAGGAGCTTGTACAGAGGACTGAAGCTTTCTTT.

The CDR3 DNA is TGTGCCACCAGCCTACTCGGGAGCGGCGGAAACATTCAGTACTTC. This gives the protein CATSLLGSGGNIQYF. The chain couples TRBV15 to TRBJ2-4; D is perhaps TRBD2 (6 bases). Trimming stripped 5 bases from V and 6 bases from J, with 17 bases between. This CDR3 is 15 amino acids long. In germline, CDR1 is LNHNV, CDR2 YYDKDF (reference sequence).

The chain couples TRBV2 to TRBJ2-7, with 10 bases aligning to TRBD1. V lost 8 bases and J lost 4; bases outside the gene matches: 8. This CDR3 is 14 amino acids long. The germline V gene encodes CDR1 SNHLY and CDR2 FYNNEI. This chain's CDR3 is CASRLRTGGYEQYF. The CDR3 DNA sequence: TGTGCCAGCCGACTTAGGACAGGGGGTTACGAGCAGTACTTC.

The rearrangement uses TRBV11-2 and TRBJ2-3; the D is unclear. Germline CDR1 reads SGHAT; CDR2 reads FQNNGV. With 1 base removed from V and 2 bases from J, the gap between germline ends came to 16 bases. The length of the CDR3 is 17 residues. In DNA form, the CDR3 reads TGTGCCAGCAGCTTAGGCCCCGAAAGACTGAACACAGATACGCAGTATTTT. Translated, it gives CASSLGPERLNTDTQYF.

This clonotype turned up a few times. The CDR3: CAISSSGGAVETQYF. The CDR3 bases are TGTGCCATCAGTTCTAGCGGGGGGGCCGTGGAGACCCAGTACTTC. The rearrangement uses TRBV10-3 and TRBJ2-5, with 12 nucleotides matching TRBD2. There are 15 residues in the CDR3. Germline V gene sequence: CDR1 ENHRY, CDR2 SYGVKD. J gave up 5 bases and V 5 bases, and 6 bases lay outside the gene matches.

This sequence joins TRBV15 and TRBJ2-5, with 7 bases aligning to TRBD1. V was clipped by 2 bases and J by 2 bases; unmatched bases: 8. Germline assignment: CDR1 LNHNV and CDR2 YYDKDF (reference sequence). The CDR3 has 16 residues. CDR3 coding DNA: TGTGCCACCAGCAGACCCGGGACAGAGATTCAAGAGACCCAGTACTTC. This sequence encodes CATSRPGTEIQETQYF.